This paragraph covers one T cell receptor beta chain sequence. The data are from a study of OX40 agonist ivuxolimab in advanced cancers. Study as a whole: Every 2 weeks, patients received ivuxolimab intravenously, dosed at 0.01 to 10 mg/kg.

Produced via immunoSEQ multiplex PCR; TCRdb's table is partial and in-frame only. Seen here are around 72,000 clones, 80% observed once, and the top ten hold 8.2%. Per the germline V gene, CDR1 is LGHNT and CDR2 is FRNRAP. V shed 3 bases and J 0 bases; nucleotides not matched to a gene: 4. The CDR3 runs 16 residues. This clonotype originated in an adult with an advanced solid tumor such as melanoma, head and neck, liver or kidney cancer. The specimen comprised CD4+ or CD8+ T cells sorted from blood, sampled in a trial of the OX40 agonist ivuxolimab. The V and J genes are TRBV12-5 and TRBJ2-1; 8 positions match TRBD2. The CDR3 DNA sequence: TGTGCTAGTGGTTTAGGCGGGGGGAGCTCCTACAATGAGCAGTTCTTC. This gives the protein CASGLGGGSSYNEQFF.